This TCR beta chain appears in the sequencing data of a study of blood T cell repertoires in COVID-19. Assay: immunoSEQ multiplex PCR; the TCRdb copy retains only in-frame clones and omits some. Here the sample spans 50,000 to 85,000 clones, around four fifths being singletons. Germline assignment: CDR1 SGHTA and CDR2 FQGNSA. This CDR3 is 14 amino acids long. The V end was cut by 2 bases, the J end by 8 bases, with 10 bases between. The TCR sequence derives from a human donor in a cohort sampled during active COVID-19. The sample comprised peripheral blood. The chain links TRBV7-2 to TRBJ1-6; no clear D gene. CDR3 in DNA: TGTGCCAGCAGCTTACGCGGTTCGGATTCACCCCTCCACTTT. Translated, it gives CASSLRGSDSPLHF.